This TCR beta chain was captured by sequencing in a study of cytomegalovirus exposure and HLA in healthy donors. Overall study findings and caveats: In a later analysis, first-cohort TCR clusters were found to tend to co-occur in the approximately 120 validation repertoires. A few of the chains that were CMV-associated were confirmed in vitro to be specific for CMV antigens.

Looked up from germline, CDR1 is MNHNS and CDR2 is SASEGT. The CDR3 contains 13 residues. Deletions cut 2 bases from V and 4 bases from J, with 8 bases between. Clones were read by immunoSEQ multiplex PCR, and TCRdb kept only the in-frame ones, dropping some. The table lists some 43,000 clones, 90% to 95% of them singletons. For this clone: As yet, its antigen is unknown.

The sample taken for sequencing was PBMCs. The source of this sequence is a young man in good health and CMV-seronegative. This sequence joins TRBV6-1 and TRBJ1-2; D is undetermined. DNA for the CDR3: TGTGCCAGCAGTGAACGGGTAGCCTATGGCTACACCTTC. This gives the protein CASSERVAYGYTF.